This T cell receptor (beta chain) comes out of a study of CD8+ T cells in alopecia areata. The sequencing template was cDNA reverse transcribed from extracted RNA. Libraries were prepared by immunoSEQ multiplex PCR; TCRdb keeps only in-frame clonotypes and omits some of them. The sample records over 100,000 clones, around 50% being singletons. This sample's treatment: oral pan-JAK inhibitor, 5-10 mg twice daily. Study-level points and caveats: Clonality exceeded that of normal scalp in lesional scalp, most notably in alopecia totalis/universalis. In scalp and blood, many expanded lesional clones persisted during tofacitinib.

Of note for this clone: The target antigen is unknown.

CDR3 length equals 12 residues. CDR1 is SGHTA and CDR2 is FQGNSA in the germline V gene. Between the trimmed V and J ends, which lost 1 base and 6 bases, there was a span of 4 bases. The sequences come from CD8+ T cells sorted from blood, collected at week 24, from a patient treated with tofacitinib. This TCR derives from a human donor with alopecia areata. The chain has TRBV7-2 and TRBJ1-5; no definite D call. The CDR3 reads CASSLGFQPQHF. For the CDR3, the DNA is TGTGCCAGCAGCTTAGGGTTTCAGCCCCAGCATTTT.